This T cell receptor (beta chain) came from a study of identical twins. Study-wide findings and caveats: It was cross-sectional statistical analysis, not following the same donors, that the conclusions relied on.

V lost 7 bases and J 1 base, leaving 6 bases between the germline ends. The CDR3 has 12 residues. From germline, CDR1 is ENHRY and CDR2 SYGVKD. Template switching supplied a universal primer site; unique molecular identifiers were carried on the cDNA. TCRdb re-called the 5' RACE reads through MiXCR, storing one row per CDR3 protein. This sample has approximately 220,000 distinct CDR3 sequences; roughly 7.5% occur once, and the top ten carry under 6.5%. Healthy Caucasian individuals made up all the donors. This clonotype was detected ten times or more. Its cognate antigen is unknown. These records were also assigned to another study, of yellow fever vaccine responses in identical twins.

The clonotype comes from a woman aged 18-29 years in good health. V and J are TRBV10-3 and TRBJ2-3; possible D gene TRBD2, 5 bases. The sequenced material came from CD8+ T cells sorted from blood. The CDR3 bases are TGTGCCATCAAGGGAGGCACAGATACGCAGTATTTT. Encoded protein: CAIKGGTDTQYF.